One and the same sample provided the 19 T cell receptor beta chains below, sequenced in a study of shared clonotypes between healthy human individuals. Generated by immunoSEQ multiplex PCR, the TCRdb table keeps only in-frame clones and is missing some. Of fewer than 400,000 clones listed, less than 85% were seen once; the top ten hold about 9.4%. Material for sequencing was memory CD4+ T cells sorted from blood. Subset indicated: CD45RA-negative fraction. The receptors here all came from a man aged 30 to 45 in good health.

This clone was found a few times. The V gene is TRBV2, the J gene TRBJ1-2, with 7 bases matching TRBD1. The CDR3 sequence is 14 residues long. Germline values: CDR1 SNHLY, CDR2 FYNNEI. V shed 5 bases, J shed 6 bases, and the junction held 9 bases outside the gene matches. The CDR3 region is CASSLRGFEDGYTF. Written as DNA, the CDR3 is TGTGCCAGCAGTCTCAGGGGGTTTGAGGATGGCTACACCTTC.

The chain recombines TRBV5-5 with TRBJ2-7; D remains ambiguous. The CDR3 is 13 residues long. V gave up 1 base and J gave up 4 bases, with 9 bases separating them. Germline assignment: CDR1 SGHKS and CDR2 YYEKEE (reference sequence). The CDR3 DNA follows: TGTGCCAGCAGCTTGACCGCTTGGTACGAGCAGTACTTC. Translation gives CASSLTAWYEQYF. The whole variable domain, filled in from reference TRBV5-5 and TRBJ2-7, reads DAGVTQSPTHLIKTRGQQVTLRCSPISGHKSVSWYQQVLGQGPQFIFQYYEKEERGRGNFPDRFSARQFPNYSSELNVNALLLGDSALYLCASSLTAWYEQYFGPGTRLTVT.

V gene TRBV29-1 combines with J gene TRBJ1-3; D is perhaps TRBD1 (6 bases). Germline V CDR1 and CDR2: SQVTM, ANQGSEA. The ends were cut back, 6 bases at V and 0 bases at J, with 12 bases in the middle. CDR3 length equals 14 residues. CDR3 in DNA: TGCAGCGTCTCACAGGGCGTCTCTGGAAACACCATATATTTT. Residues: CSVSQGVSGNTIYF.

The chain is built from TRBV15 and TRBJ2-5; unclear D gene. Per germline, CDR1 LNHNV and CDR2 YYDKDF (reference sequence). The CDR3 consists of 14 residues. Trimming removed 0 bases from V and 3 bases from J, with 8 bases in between. CDR3 bases: TGTGCCACCAGCAGAGACCGCGTAGAAGAGACCCAGTACTTC. Protein product: CATSRDRVEETQYF.

The chain carries TRBV27 and TRBJ2-7, with D perhaps TRBD2 (6 bases). The V gene's germline CDR1 is MNHEY and CDR2 SMNVEV (reference sequence). Trimming removed 5 bases at V and 5 bases at J, with 13 bases between. The CDR3 has 13 amino acids. The DNA of the CDR3 is TGTGCCAGCAGTCACGGCGGGGCCCACGAGCAGTACTTC. Protein product: CASSHGGAHEQYF.

The CDR3 DNA reads as TGTGCCAGCAGCTTAGCACAGACACCCTACGAGCAGTACTTC. Translating it yields CASSLAQTPYEQYF. The V call is TRBV11-2, the J call TRBJ2-7; D call uncertain. Per the germline V gene, CDR1 is SGHAT and CDR2 is FQNNGV. V was shortened by 1 base and J by 2 bases, with 9 bases between the two germline ends. This CDR3 comprises 14 residues.

The chain uses TRBV7-6 and TRBJ2-1; 8 bases line up with TRBD2. There are 16 residues in the CDR3. Germline V gene data show CDR1 as SGHVS and CDR2 as FNYEAQ. With 0 bases clipped from V and 2 bases from J, the junction kept 3 bases outside the gene matches. The CDR3 DNA is TGTGCCAGCAGCTTAGCGCAAGCGGGAGCCTACAATGAGCAGTTCTTC. Protein sequence: CASSLAQAGAYNEQFF.

The chain carries TRBV13 and TRBJ2-7; TRBD1 aligns across 7 bases. The length of the CDR3 is 14 residues. V was clipped by 5 bases and J by 3 bases; unmatched bases: 7. Germline assignment: CDR1 PRHDT and CDR2 FYEKMQ (reference sequence). The CDR3 is CASSRKQGSYEQYF. Here the CDR3 DNA reads TGTGCCAGCAGCCGGAAACAGGGGAGCTACGAGCAGTACTTC.

The chain employs TRBV5-1 and TRBJ1-1; tentative D call: TRBD1 (6 bases). The CDR3 extends over 14 amino acids. Germline V lookup: CDR1 SGHRS, CDR2 YFSETQ. Between the trimmed V and J ends, which lost 7 bases and 8 bases, there was a span of 21 bases. Here the CDR3 DNA reads TGCGCCAGCTCCATTTCTCAACAGGGTTTGGAAGCTTTCTTT. Translated: CASSISQQGLEAFF.

This clone was detected a few times. The rearrangement links TRBV28 to TRBJ1-2, with D perhaps TRBD1 (6 bases). From germline, CDR1 is MDHEN and CDR2 SYDVKM. V was cut by 5 bases and J by 2 bases, with 18 bases left in between. The CDR3 is 16 amino acids. The CDR3 DNA reads TGTGCCAGCAGTGGGGGCGGCGCGGGAGGGAACTATGGCTACACCTTC. This encodes CASSGGGAGGNYGYTF.

The rearrangement joins TRBV18 to TRBJ2-7, with D unclear. The germline V and J ends were trimmed by 3 bases and 2 bases, with 11 bases remaining between them. CDR1 is KGHSH and CDR2 is LQKENI in the germline V gene. CDR3 size: 14 residues. The CDR3 DNA reads TGTGCCAGCTCACCTTCTACGAACCCCTACGAGCAGTACTTC. Translated, it gives CASSPSTNPYEQYF.

This sequence joins TRBV5-1 and TRBJ2-1; TRBD1 matches 7 bases. After removal of 0 bases from V and 2 bases from J, the junction contained 2 bases not matched to a gene. The germline gives CDR1 SGHRS, CDR2 YFSETQ. The CDR3 is 15 residues long. CDR3 region: CASSLAGTAYNEQFF. CDR3 nucleotides: TGCGCCAGCAGCTTGGCCGGGACAGCCTACAATGAGCAGTTCTTC.

The chain links TRBV5-4 to TRBJ2-3, with no clear D. The V end was cut by 4 bases, the J end by 6 bases, with 12 bases between. CDR1 and CDR2 (germline): SGHNT, YYREEE (reference sequence). The CDR3 consists of 13 residues. CDR3 sequence: CASSKERGDTQYF. Here the CDR3 DNA reads TGTGCCAGCAGCAAGGAAAGAGGCGATACGCAGTATTTT. Using reference TRBV5-4 and TRBJ2-3 for the parts outside the CDR3, the full variable domain is ETGVTQSPTHLIKTRGQQVTLRCSSQSGHNTVSWYQQALGQGPQFIFQYYREEENGRGNFPPRFSGLQFPNYSSELNVNALELDDSALYLCASSKERGDTQYFGPGTRLTVL.

The chain couples TRBV7-2 to TRBJ2-1; a weak D match, TRBD1 (5 bases). V lost 6 bases and J 1 base, leaving 13 bases between the germline ends. The CDR3 has 15 residues. The V gene's germline CDR1 is SGHTA and CDR2 FQGNSA. CDR3 in DNA: TGTGCCAGCAGTCGACCAGGGTCATCCTACAATGAGCAGTTCTTC. It is translated as CASSRPGSSYNEQFF.

This clone was counted a few times. This chain connects TRBV11-3 to TRBJ2-3; weak D call: TRBD2 (6 bases). V lost 6 bases and J 4 bases, leaving 11 bases between the germline ends. Per the germline V gene, CDR1 is SGHNT and CDR2 is YENEEA. This CDR3 has 13 residues. DNA of the CDR3: TGTGCCAGCAGTAGACTAGGATCAGATACGCAGTATTTT. Protein sequence: CASSRLGSDTQYF.

The chain combines TRBV4-3 with TRBJ2-3; 8 nucleotides align to TRBD2. V shed 1 base, J shed 4 bases, and the junction held 4 bases outside the gene matches. Germline CDR1 LGHNA, CDR2 YSLEER. The CDR3 is 15 amino acids. The CDR3 sequence: CASSQVAGLADTQYF. The CDR3 coding sequence is TGCGCCAGCAGCCAAGTAGCGGGACTAGCAGATACGCAGTATTTT.

Notes on this clone: At the DNA level, this CDR3 is encoded by other sequences in the same sample as well. The chain has TRBV27 and TRBJ2-7; 7 bases are a match to TRBD1. The CDR3 loop spans 15 amino acids. V shed 6 bases and J 2 bases; nucleotides not matched to a gene: 10. Germline CDR1 is MNHEY and CDR2 is SMNVEV (reference sequence). CDR3 nucleotides: TGTGCCAGCAGCCTGACAGGGTTGGGGCCCTACGAGCAGTACTTC. Protein sequence: CASSLTGLGPYEQYF.

The chain carries TRBV19 and TRBJ2-1; 11 bases line up with TRBD2. This CDR3 is built from 15 residues. The germline CDR1 and CDR2 sequences are LNHDA and SQIVND (reference sequence). Germline trimming cut 7 bases from V and 8 bases from J; bases unmatched to any gene: 10. Here the CDR3 DNA reads TGTGCCAGTACTTTAGCGGGAGGGCCCAGGGATGAGCAGTTCTTC. Residues: CASTLAGGPRDEQFF.

This clone was found once. The chain uses TRBV2 and TRBJ2-1; no clear D gene. This CDR3 region has 12 residues. Germline loops: CDR1 SNHLY, CDR2 FYNNEI. V lost 2 bases and J lost 7, with 6 bases in between. The CDR3 protein is CASSEMGNEQFF. As DNA, the CDR3 is TGTGCCAGCAGTGAAATGGGAAATGAGCAGTTCTTC.